The following is a T cell receptor beta chain sequence with its context. Germline-derived CDR1 and CDR2 are LNHNV and YYDKDF (reference sequence). The V end was cut by 1 base, the J end by 5 bases, with 8 bases between. The CDR3 runs to 13 residues. This sample is part of a study of blood T cell repertoires in COVID-19. On the study more broadly: Donors in the United States, Italy and Spain gave samples during acute or convalescent COVID-19. The cDNA or gDNA used as material had been derived from T cells, B-cell-depleted T cells, or PBMCs.

In the source study's methods: Estimated nucleated cell counts came from reference gene primer amplification. Only in-frame clones appear in the TCRdb table, and some are missing; sequencing was by immunoSEQ multiplex PCR. That table gives V, J and clone size, and the DNA gave D and trimming. Of around 150,000 clones in the sample, 60% to 85% are singletons; the top ten hold 15% to 20%. The rearrangement uses TRBV15 and TRBJ1-2; possible D gene TRBD1, 6 bases. Input material: peripheral blood. The TCR originated in a man aged 50 to 60 with acute or convalescent COVID-19. The CDR3 coding sequence is TGTGCCACCAGCAGAGGGCAGGGGTATGGCTACACCTTC. This sequence encodes CATSRGQGYGYTF.